This TCR beta chain was sequenced for a study of T cells in Graves' hyperthyroidism and ophthalmopathy. Amplification of TCR beta CDR3 regions used RNA as the template. The HTBI primer set drove a first-round RT-PCR of the TCR CDR3. One entry per CDR3 protein, called by TCRdb with MiXCR from the multiplex PCR reads. The sample has around 540,000 distinct CDR3 sequences, roughly 50% seen once. Regarding this clonotype: Its specificity is not known.

Study-wide points: In simple terms, a model built on 13 V-J features told ophthalmopathy apart from stable hyperthyroidism. Prediction of ophthalmopathy progression came a median roughly 6.6 months pre-onset. Most expanded thyroid clonotypes above 0.001 also appeared in blood.

Participants, patients aged 18 to 65, had newly diagnosed hyperthyroidism with a duration under 2 months. The trim removed 6 bases at V and 10 bases at J, leaving 5 bases unmatched. Germline-derived CDR1 and CDR2 are ENHRY and SYGVKD. The CDR3 contains 12 residues. Sequences were obtained from peripheral blood or thyroid tissue (not recorded which). This chain links TRBV10-3 with TRBJ2-7; 11 bases are a match to TRBD1. This TCR derives from a woman between 18 and 29 years old with Graves' hyperthyroidism. The CDR3 coding sequence is TGTGCCATCAGCGGACAGGGGGCGAATCAGTACTTC. Translated: CAISGQGANQYF.